Following are 32 T cell receptor beta chains from one sample sequenced in a study of patients and donors after allogeneic stem cell transplantation. TCRdb re-called the RT-PCR reads through MiXCR, storing one row per CDR3 protein. The sample lists 45,000 to 65,000 distinct CDR3 sequences, about an eighth seen once, with approximately 32% in the top ten. The sequenced sample was blood, either unsorted or a sorted T cell fraction (not recorded which). All receptors derive from a human donor who was either an allogeneic HSCT recipient or a stem cell or donor lymphocyte infusion donor (not recorded which). It is not recorded whose cells these are; they may come from a transplant donor.

The rearrangement joins TRBV11-1 to TRBJ2-1; TRBD2 agrees at 7 bases. The CDR3 runs to 15 residues. The trim removed 4 bases at V and 4 bases at J, leaving 7 bases unmatched. Per the germline V gene, CDR1 is SGHAT and CDR2 is FQDESV (reference sequence). The CDR3 DNA reads as TGTGCCAGCAGCTCGGTTAGCGGGCCTTACAATGAGCAGTTCTTC. It is translated as CASSSVSGPYNEQFF.

This clonotype was seen many times. The chain uses TRBV6-5 and TRBJ1-5, with D tentatively TRBD1 (6 bases). CDR1 and CDR2 (germline): MNHEY, SVGAGI. CDR3 size: 15 residues. Deletions cut 6 bases from V and 6 bases from J, with 18 bases between. The CDR3 is CASRAPGGGSQPQHF. CDR3 in DNA: TGTGCCAGCAGGGCCCCCGGGGGCGGCAGTCAGCCCCAGCATTTT.

The chain has TRBV12-3 or TRBV12-4 and TRBJ1-5; TRBD1 matches 10 bases. This CDR3 contains 14 residues. The V segment lost 5 bases and the J segment 4 bases; nucleotides outside the gene matches: 2. The CDR3 sequence is CASSPGQGNQPQHF. Here the CDR3 DNA reads TGTGCCAGCAGTCCGGGACAGGGGAATCAGCCCCAGCATTTT.

This clonotype occurred a few times. The CDR3 DNA follows: TGTGCCAGCAGCTTCCACAGCGGCGCGGGAGAGACCCAGTACTTC. It codes for CASSFHSGAGETQYF. The chain carries TRBV5-6 and TRBJ2-5, with D maybe TRBD2 (5 bases). The CDR3 is made up of 15 amino acids. CDR1 is SGHDT and CDR2 is YYEEEE in the germline V gene. V was cut by 2 bases and J by 4 bases, with 15 bases left in between.

This clonotype was seen a few times. The CDR3 DNA sequence: TGTGCCAGCAGTTACTCTCCCTCGACAGATACGCAGTATTTT. Its protein is CASSYSPSTDTQYF. This chain joins TRBV6-5 and TRBJ2-3, with unresolved D. CDR1 is MNHEY, CDR2 SVGAGI, per germline. The V end was cut by 0 bases, the J end by 3 bases, with 7 bases between. The length of the CDR3 is 14 residues.

This clonotype was observed at least ten times. V is TRBV2 and J is TRBJ1-1; the D gene is possibly TRBD1 (6 bases). The ends were cut back, 9 bases at V and 5 bases at J, with 19 bases in the middle. CDR3 length: 14 residues. In germline, CDR1 is SNHLY, CDR2 FYNNEI. For the CDR3, the DNA is TGTGCCAGTGGGGGCACTGTGAGTGGGACTGAAGCTTTCTTT. This codes for CASGGTVSGTEAFF.

This clonotype was observed many times. The chain is built from TRBV5-6 and TRBJ1-1; TRBD1 matches at 9 bases. V lost 2 bases to trimming and J lost 11 bases; unmatched junction nucleotides: 7. This CDR3 is 13 amino acids long. Germline V gene data show CDR1 as SGHDT and CDR2 as YYEEEE. The CDR3 spells CASSFGQGSKAFF. CDR3 in DNA: TGTGCCAGCAGCTTCGGACAGGGGAGTAAGGCTTTCTTT. The variable domain in full, completed from reference TRBV5-6 and TRBJ1-1, reads DAGVTQSPTHLIKTRGQQVTLRCSPKSGHDTVSWYQQALGQGPQFIFQYYEEEERQRGNFPDRFSGHQFPNYSSELNVNALLLGDSALYLCASSFGQGSKAFFGQGTRLTVV.

The CDR3 here is CASRKTGTASYEQYF. In DNA form, the CDR3 reads TGTGCCAGCAGGAAAACGGGGACGGCAAGTTACGAGCAGTACTTC. V is TRBV6-1 and J is TRBJ2-7; the D call may be TRBD1 or TRBD2 (5 bases each). This CDR3 is built from 15 residues. Between the trimmed V and J ends, which lost 6 bases and 4 bases, there was a span of 19 bases. Germline loops: CDR1 MNHNS, CDR2 SASEGT.

The rearrangement uses TRBV12-3 or TRBV12-4 and TRBJ2-2; 10 positions agree with TRBD2. V gave up 5 bases and J gave up 3 bases; unmatched junction bases: 6. The CDR3 has 16 residues. Written as DNA, the CDR3 is TGTGCCAGCAGTACCCCGGGACTAGCGTACACCGGGGAGCTGTTTTTT. Its translation is CASSTPGLAYTGELFF.

This clonotype was counted a few times. The chain has TRBV21-1 and TRBJ2-5; the D call in the table, TRBD2, was not verified against the DNA. TRBV21-1 is a pseudogene segment. CDR3 length: 15 residues. The CDR3 loop reads CASTQGVALKETQYF. The CDR3 DNA sequence: TGTGCCAGCACCCAGGGTGTGGCCCTGAAGGAGACTCAGTACTTC.

V is TRBV2 and J is TRBJ2-7, with D possibly being TRBD1 (6 bases). The germline V gene has CDR1 SNHLY and CDR2 FYNNEI. This CDR3 region has 15 residues. V lost 1 base, J lost 2 bases, and 12 bases lay in between. As DNA, the CDR3 is TGTGCCAGCAGTGAAGGGCCAGGGGCAACCTACGAGCAGTACTTC. It translates to CASSEGPGATYEQYF.

The rearrangement uses TRBV5-1 and TRBJ2-1; 8 positions agree with TRBD1. The ends lost 0 bases at V and 4 bases at J; junction bases unmatched: 3. Germline V gene lookup returns CDR1 SGHRS and CDR2 YFSETQ. The CDR3 is made up of 15 amino acids. The CDR3 sequence is CASSLGDRIYNEQFF. The DNA for the CDR3 is TGCGCCAGCAGCTTGGGGGACAGGATTTACAATGAGCAGTTCTTC.

The V and J genes are TRBV6-5 and TRBJ2-3; D perhaps matches TRBD2 (6 bases). V dropped 3 bases and J dropped 0 bases, with 10 bases sitting between them. The CDR3 is 15 residues long. The V gene's germline CDR1 is MNHEY and CDR2 SVGAGI. CDR3 loop: CASSYRAGSTDTQYF. The CDR3 region has the DNA TGTGCCAGCAGTTATCGGGCGGGAAGCACAGATACGCAGTATTTT.

J is TRBJ1-2 and V is TRBV27, with D hard to call. This CDR3 region has 14 residues. Trimming pared 2 bases from V and 2 bases from J, leaving 9 bases between. Germline CDR1 is MNHEY and CDR2 is SMNVEV (reference sequence). The CDR3 DNA sequence: TGTGCCAGCAGTTTAAAGGAGGGAAACTATGGCTACACCTTC. Protein sequence: CASSLKEGNYGYTF.

J is TRBJ2-7 and V is TRBV7-6; D is unresolved. Germline CDR1 reads SGHVS; CDR2 reads FNYEAQ. V was clipped by 5 bases and J by 0 bases, with 14 bases between them. The CDR3 has 15 residues. The CDR3 DNA sequence: TGTGCCAGCAGCCCTGCAGTAACGATCTCCTACGAGCAGTACTTC. This gives the protein CASSPAVTISYEQYF.

This clonotype was seen a handful of times. This chain uses TRBV24-1 with TRBJ2-3; D unclear. V lost 5 bases and J lost 5, with 10 bases in between. Germline V lookup: CDR1 KGHDR, CDR2 SFDVKD. The CDR3 is made up of 13 amino acids. In DNA, the CDR3 is TGTGCCACCAGTGGTCTTCCTGGAGATACGCAGTATTTT. Protein sequence: CATSGLPGDTQYF.

This clonotype was seen once. The rearrangement joins TRBV7-9 to TRBJ2-3; tentatively, D is TRBD2 (6 bases). Germline CDR1 and CDR2: SEHNR and FQNEAQ (reference sequence). Trimming took off 2 bases at V and 0 bases at J, with 12 bases between the two ends. CDR3 size: 16 residues. This CDR3 is CASSLLGGISTDTQYF. The CDR3 region has the DNA TGTGCCAGCAGCTTATTAGGCGGGATAAGCACAGATACGCAGTATTTT.

The gene calls are TRBV18 and TRBJ1-6; possibly TRBD1 for D (5 bases). Per germline, CDR1 KGHSH and CDR2 LQKENI. Trimming took 2 bases from V and 5 from J, leaving 13 bases between them. The CDR3 contains 16 residues. Here the CDR3 reads CASSPARGENNSPLHF. As DNA, the CDR3 is TGTGCCAGCTCACCAGCCCGGGGGGAGAATAATTCACCCCTCCACTTT.

This clonotype appeared many times. V and J are TRBV20-1 and TRBJ2-7, with D hard to call. V was cut by 1 base and J by 3 bases, with 4 bases left in between. Germline CDR1 and CDR2: DFQATT and SNEGSKA (reference sequence). The CDR3 length is 11 residues. For the CDR3, the DNA is TGCAGTGCTAGAGGGATCTACGAGCAGTACTTC. This codes for CSARGIYEQYF.

V is TRBV24-1 and J is TRBJ2-2, with 10 bases lining up with TRBD1. This CDR3 contains 14 residues. Germline V gene data show CDR1 as KGHDR and CDR2 as SFDVKD. The V segment lost 7 bases and the J segment 6 bases; nucleotides outside the gene matches: 4. CDR3 in amino acids: CATSPGQGAGELFF. Written as DNA, the CDR3 is TGTGCCACCAGCCCTGGACAGGGGGCCGGGGAGCTGTTTTTT.

The CDR3 nucleotides are TGTGCCAGCAGGGACAGGGGGCCAGAGACCCAGTACTTC. This encodes CASRDRGPETQYF. This chain connects TRBV25-1 to TRBJ2-5, with 11 nucleotides matching TRBD1. Germline V gives CDR1 MGHDK, CDR2 SYGVNS. V lost 6 bases, J lost 4 bases, and 1 base stayed unmatched. There are 13 residues in the CDR3.

V is TRBV2 and J is TRBJ1-1; 7 nucleotides line up with TRBD1. The junction had 4 bases not matched to a gene; V was cut back by 6 bases and J by 0 bases. This CDR3 region has 14 residues. Germline assignment: CDR1 SNHLY and CDR2 FYNNEI. In nucleotides, the CDR3 is TGTGCCAGCAGGACCGGGACAGTGAACACTGAAGCTTTCTTT. The encoded protein is CASRTGTVNTEAFF.

This clonotype has more than one count but fewer than ten. The chain joins TRBV7-8 to TRBJ1-2, with a weak D call TRBD1 (6 bases). Per the germline V gene, CDR1 is SGHVS and CDR2 is FQNEAQ. V lost 6 bases and J 6 bases, leaving 14 bases between the germline ends. This CDR3 comprises 13 residues. The CDR3 DNA reads as TGTGCCAGCAGTTTTACAGGGTACGATGGCTACACCTTC. As protein: CASSFTGYDGYTF.

This clonotype has at least ten counts. The genes are TRBV7-8 and TRBJ1-2, with TRBD1 identical over 7 bases. The CDR3 is 17 residues long. Per the germline V gene, CDR1 is SGHVS and CDR2 is FQNEAQ. The trim removed 1 base at V and 3 bases at J, leaving 11 bases unmatched. The CDR3 nucleotides are TGTGCCAGCAGCTTAGACCCGACAGGGAAAACGGACTATGGCTACACCTTC. Translation: CASSLDPTGKTDYGYTF.

By share of the sample, this clonotype is medium-sized. The chain is built from TRBV3-1 and TRBJ1-1, with a tentative D call TRBD1 (5 bases). This CDR3 spans 13 amino acids. V shed 2 bases and J shed 6 bases, with 10 bases lying between them. Germline CDR1 and CDR2: LGHDT and YNNKEL (reference sequence). The CDR3 DNA reads TGTGCCAGCAGCCAAAGGGGTGTTTCTGAAGCTTTCTTT. Protein sequence: CASSQRGVSEAFF.

V and J are TRBV20-1 and TRBJ2-1; D is ambiguous. CDR1 and CDR2 from the germline V gene are DFQATT and SNEGSKA (reference sequence). V gave up 2 bases and J gave up 3 bases, with 11 bases separating them. The CDR3 contains 14 residues. For the CDR3, the DNA is TGCAGTGCTAGATCCGGTGCCAACTACAATGAGCAGTTCTTC. It codes for CSARSGANYNEQFF.

This clonotype showed up just a few times. The chain carries TRBV20-1 and TRBJ2-3; perhaps TRBD2 as D (7 bases). This CDR3 is built from 15 residues. Germline V gene lookup returns CDR1 DFQATT and CDR2 SNEGSKA (reference sequence). The chain's CDR3 is CSAERWEGGTDTQYF. The CDR3 DNA reads as TGCAGCGCAGAAAGGTGGGAGGGGGGCACAGATACGCAGTATTTT.

This clonotype showed up just a few times. The rearrangement links TRBV18 to TRBJ1-6; no clear D gene. Germline loops: CDR1 KGHSH, CDR2 LQKENI. The ends were cut back, 3 bases at V and 5 bases at J, with 14 bases in the middle. The CDR3 has 16 residues. CDR3 in DNA: TGTGCCAGCTCACCCCCTGGAGGGTCCAATAATTCACCCCTCCACTTT. Amino acid sequence: CASSPPGGSNNSPLHF.

In its sample, this clonotype was seen many times. The gene calls are TRBV12-3 or TRBV12-4 and TRBJ2-5, with TRBD1 as a possible D gene (6 bases). The CDR3 is 17 amino acids. Deletions cut 1 base from V and 5 bases from J, with 20 bases between. This CDR3 is CASSLEGGTPGMETQYF. The DNA of the CDR3 is TGTGCCAGCAGTTTAGAGGGTGGGACACCCGGGATGGAGACCCAGTACTTC.

In its sample, this clonotype was seen a few times. The V gene is TRBV6-5, the J gene TRBJ2-5; the D gene is possibly TRBD2 (5 bases). CDR1 is MNHEY, CDR2 SVGAGI, per germline. The CDR3 has 16 residues. The germline V and J ends were trimmed by 6 bases and 2 bases, with 19 bases remaining between them. The DNA of the CDR3 is TGTGCCAGCAGGACTATAGAGCCCTACCCACAAGAGACCCAGTACTTC. Translated, it gives CASRTIEPYPQETQYF.

This clonotype was seen more than once but under ten times. This chain connects TRBV20-1 to TRBJ2-3; D might be TRBD1 or TRBD2, each matching 6 bases. CDR1 is DFQATT, CDR2 SNEGSKA, per germline (reference sequence). This CDR3 is 15 amino acids long. V was pared by 6 bases and J by 0 bases, with 16 bases between. CDR3 region: CSAPNREASTDTQYF. The CDR3 nucleotides read TGCAGTGCGCCGAACAGGGAGGCCAGCACAGATACGCAGTATTTT.

The chain carries TRBV18 and TRBJ2-7, with TRBD2 matching over 9 bases. The J segment lost 2 bases and the V segment lost 2 bases, leaving 1 base of the junction unmatched. Germline V gene data show CDR1 as KGHSH and CDR2 as LQKENI. CDR3 length: 14 residues. The CDR3 reads CASSPGLAPYEQYF. In nucleotides, the CDR3 is TGTGCCAGCTCACCAGGACTAGCGCCCTACGAGCAGTACTTC.